The rows below give T cell receptor beta chains drawn from one sample of a study of monozygotic twins with inflammatory bowel disease. TCRdb reprocessed the 5' RACE reads and stores each CDR3 protein as one record, lacking DNA. This sample carries 300,000 to 400,000 distinct CDR3 sequences, with around 2% going to the ten biggest clones. Sequencing used blood. The receptors were gathered from a human donor with ulcerative colitis or Crohn's disease, or a healthy co-twin of an affected twin (not recorded which). The CDR3 runs from the conserved cysteine through the conserved F or W. The order of the fields is V gene, J gene, CDR3 protein.

v_call: TRBV5-1
j_call: TRBJ2-7
cdr3_aa: CASSPAGGEQYF

v_call: TRBV7-9
j_call: TRBJ2-5
cdr3_aa: CASSLSFGEETQYF

v_call: TRBV5-1
j_call: TRBJ2-1
cdr3_aa: CASSPGTGLVEQFF

v_call: TRBV4-2
j_call: TRBJ2-2
cdr3_aa: CASSQAPGTLNTGELFF

v_call: TRBV29-1
j_call: TRBJ1-5
cdr3_aa: CSDADREEGQPQHF

v_call: TRBV29-1
j_call: TRBJ1-1
cdr3_aa: CSVDRGALKAFF

v_call: TRBV5-1
j_call: TRBJ2-3
cdr3_aa: CASAMGENTDTQYF

v_call: TRBV6-2/TRBV6-3
j_call: TRBJ2-3
cdr3_aa: CASRLAVTDTQYF

v_call: TRBV5-1
j_call: TRBJ2-2
cdr3_aa: CASKGGSNTGELFF

v_call: TRBV28
j_call: TRBJ2-3
cdr3_aa: CASGLRGTDTQYF

v_call: TRBV19
j_call: TRBJ2-5
cdr3_aa: CASSNGQGDGETQYF

v_call: TRBV20-1
j_call: TRBJ2-3
cdr3_aa: CSARKGLASTDTQYF

v_call: TRBV6-5
j_call: TRBJ1-2
cdr3_aa: CASSYRQSYTF

v_call: TRBV5-1
j_call: TRBJ2-5
cdr3_aa: CASSFRWDAQETQYF

v_call: TRBV4-1
j_call: TRBJ2-3
cdr3_aa: CASSQTGLAGGDTQYF

v_call: TRBV5-1
j_call: TRBJ2-1
cdr3_aa: CASSLALEQFF

v_call: TRBV15
j_call: TRBJ2-3
cdr3_aa: CATSRDRAGGPTDTQYF

v_call: TRBV5-1
j_call: TRBJ1-2
cdr3_aa: CASSPVHGGAANYGYTF

v_call: TRBV11-2
j_call: TRBJ2-3
cdr3_aa: CASSSSVGGFTDTQYF

v_call: TRBV7-9
j_call: TRBJ2-7
cdr3_aa: CASSLTGLSYEQYF

v_call: TRBV5-1
j_call: TRBJ2-1
cdr3_aa: CASSMGLLAGGNNEQFF

v_call: TRBV10-3
j_call: TRBJ2-7
cdr3_aa: CATGGDQASSYEQYF

v_call: TRBV6-4
j_call: TRBJ2-1
cdr3_aa: CASSDGSGGSSYNEQFF

v_call: TRBV12-3/TRBV12-4
j_call: TRBJ2-6
cdr3_aa: CASRPGVSGANVLTF

v_call: TRBV7-9
j_call: TRBJ2-5
cdr3_aa: CASSLANRLPETQYF

v_call: TRBV28
j_call: TRBJ2-5
cdr3_aa: CASSHPAEETQYF

v_call: TRBV28
j_call: TRBJ2-4
cdr3_aa: CASSSPSTEGAKNMQYF

v_call: TRBV6-1
j_call: TRBJ2-7
cdr3_aa: CASSAVHVLYEQYF

v_call: TRBV28
j_call: TRBJ2-1
cdr3_aa: CASSPSGTSGRDEQFF

v_call: TRBV24-1
j_call: TRBJ2-7
cdr3_aa: CATSETDYEQYF

v_call: TRBV20-1
j_call: TRBJ2-7
cdr3_aa: CSASGSAGSYEQYF

v_call: TRBV7-9
j_call: TRBJ1-1
cdr3_aa: CASSSPAGRTEAFF

v_call: TRBV7-3
j_call: TRBJ2-7
cdr3_aa: CASSLGLAGVDEQYF

v_call: TRBV7-9
j_call: TRBJ2-2
cdr3_aa: CASTWGTVLAGELFF

v_call: TRBV18
j_call: TRBJ1-2
cdr3_aa: CASSSRTGSNDPNGYTF

v_call: TRBV5-1
j_call: TRBJ1-1
cdr3_aa: CASSSEAGETEAFF

v_call: TRBV7-6
j_call: TRBJ2-5
cdr3_aa: CASSVSQGETQYF

v_call: TRBV29-1
j_call: TRBJ2-7
cdr3_aa: CSVVEQGGYEQYF

v_call: TRBV20-1
j_call: TRBJ2-7
cdr3_aa: CSAAPTGTSAYEQYF

v_call: TRBV20-1
j_call: TRBJ1-2
cdr3_aa: CSARGGQNYGYTF

v_call: TRBV7-9
j_call: TRBJ1-4
cdr3_aa: CASSLQGLGEKLFF

v_call: TRBV30
j_call: TRBJ2-1
cdr3_aa: CAWSAAGTSGGNEQFF

v_call: TRBV20-1
j_call: TRBJ2-7
cdr3_aa: CSARDDRGEQYF

v_call: TRBV7-7
j_call: TRBJ2-5
cdr3_aa: CASSSTGTGETQYF

v_call: TRBV6-1
j_call: TRBJ2-1
cdr3_aa: CASSHLTSGRAINEQFF

v_call: TRBV6-1
j_call: TRBJ1-2
cdr3_aa: CASSPVQRGRGSYGYTF

v_call: TRBV6-2/TRBV6-3
j_call: TRBJ1-1
cdr3_aa: CASSYNQGTTEAFF

v_call: TRBV7-8
j_call: TRBJ2-1
cdr3_aa: CASSYLAGVLYNEQFF

v_call: TRBV5-1
j_call: TRBJ2-3
cdr3_aa: CASSLGSSGTDTQYF

v_call: TRBV4-1
j_call: TRBJ2-1
cdr3_aa: CASSQPPRGSSGNEQFF